One sample yielded the 30 T cell receptor beta chains listed below, sequenced in a study of blood T cells in healthy people across ages. For the second PCR, which ran for about 7 to 11 cycles, a sample-barcoded 5' primer and a J-beta primer mix were used. TCRdb called the 5' RACE reads again in MiXCR, with one record for every CDR3 protein. The repertoire holds 1.5 million to 2 million distinct CDR3 sequences, with about 50% as singletons. Input material: blood. The receptor set was obtained from a woman between 40 and 55 years old in good health.

This clonotype was seen more than once but under ten times. V usage is TRBV15 and J usage is TRBJ2-5; D is perhaps TRBD2 (5 bases). The V gene lost 5 bases and the J gene lost 6 bases, with 13 bases spanning the gap. Looked up from germline, CDR1 is LNHNV and CDR2 is YYDKDF (reference sequence). The CDR3 extends over 13 amino acids. The CDR3 region is CATSEGERKTQYF. The CDR3 region has the DNA TGTGCCACCAGCGAGGGCGAGAGGAAGACCCAGTACTTC.

V gene TRBV20-1 combines with J gene TRBJ2-1; tentatively, D is TRBD1 (6 bases). The DNA end favors TRBJ2-7, so the J call may be wrong. The CDR3 length is 13 residues. From germline, CDR1 is DFQATT and CDR2 SNEGSKA (reference sequence). CDR3 sequence reads: CSARAGDYNEQYF. CDR3 nucleotide sequence: TGCAGTGCTAGGGCAGGGGATTACAATGAGCAGTACTTC.

This clonotype was counted a few times. This sequence joins TRBV29-1 and TRBJ2-5; tentatively, D is TRBD1 (8 bases). The CDR3 is 15 residues long. Germline lookup yields CDR1 SQVTM and CDR2 ANQGSEA. The V end was cut by 7 bases, the J end by 10 bases, with 28 bases between. The CDR3 protein is CSADRPGTGTGGQYF. The CDR3 nucleotides read TGCAGCGCAGACAGACCCGGGACAGGAACGGGGGGCCAGTACTTC.

This clonotype showed up many times. J is TRBJ1-5 and V is TRBV7-2; D is undetermined. Germline assignment: CDR1 SGHTA and CDR2 FQGNSA. V lost 3 bases to trimming and J lost 3 bases, with 3 bases between them. The CDR3 covers 12 residues. CDR3 sequence: CASSLVNQPQHF. Written as DNA, the CDR3 is TGTGCCAGCAGCTTGGTCAATCAGCCCCAGCATTTT.

The chain has TRBV4-3 and TRBJ2-6; D unclear. The germline V gene encodes CDR1 LGHNA and CDR2 YSLEER. There are 15 residues in the CDR3. Trimming pared 0 bases from V and 2 bases from J, leaving 5 bases between. The DNA of the CDR3 is TGCGCCAGCAGCCAAGAATCACCTGGGGCCAACGTCCTGACTTTC. Translating it yields CASSQESPGANVLTF.

The CDR3 sequence: CASSQGLAGIFQETQYF. In nucleotides, the CDR3 is TGCGCCAGCAGCCAAGGGCTAGCGGGGATCTTCCAAGAGACCCAGTACTTC. The J gene is TRBJ2-5, the V gene TRBV4-1; 9 bases agree with TRBD2. After removal of 1 base from V and 1 base from J, the junction contained 7 bases not matched to a gene. The CDR3 covers 17 residues. The V gene's germline CDR1 is MGHRA and CDR2 YSYEKL.

In its sample, this clonotype was seen a few times. The chain combines TRBV20-1 with TRBJ2-1; maybe TRBD1 (5 bases). V was trimmed by 3 bases and J by 12 bases, leaving 9 bases between them. The germline CDR1 and CDR2 sequences are DFQATT and SNEGSKA (reference sequence). The CDR3 is 10 amino acids. As DNA, the CDR3 is TGCAGTGCTAGCAGGGTTGGGCAGTTCTTC. Translated: CSASRVGQFF.

This rearrangement joins TRBV20-1 to TRBJ1-4; 9 bases are a match to TRBD1. CDR3 size: 15 residues. V trimming: 5 bases; J trimming: 0 bases; junction bases outside the gene matches: 4. Germline V gives CDR1 DFQATT, CDR2 SNEGSKA (reference sequence). CDR3 sequence reads: CSASTGGATNEKLFF. The CDR3 DNA reads as TGCAGTGCTTCCACAGGGGGCGCAACTAATGAAAAACTGTTTTTT.

This clonotype was detected only a few times. The chain uses TRBV12-3 or TRBV12-4 and TRBJ1-5; D ambiguous. V dropped 6 bases and J dropped 4 bases, with 10 bases sitting between them. The CDR3 has 13 amino acids. The CDR3 bases are TGTGCCAGCAGCTTGGGTGAGAATCAGCCCCAGCATTTT. It translates to CASSLGENQPQHF.

This clonotype appeared many times. The chain links TRBV7-2 to TRBJ2-7; 8 bases map to TRBD1. The CDR3 is 15 amino acids. V shed 3 bases and J 2 bases; nucleotides not matched to a gene: 6. Germline assignment: CDR1 SGHTA and CDR2 FQGNSA. The CDR3 here is CASSFGTGAAYEQYF. CDR3 in DNA: TGTGCCAGCAGCTTTGGGACAGGAGCAGCCTACGAGCAGTACTTC.

The rearrangement links TRBV5-1 to TRBJ2-1, with a possible D match to TRBD2 (6 bases). CDR3 length equals 14 residues. Germline assignment: CDR1 SGHRS and CDR2 YFSETQ. V lost 4 bases, J lost 5 bases, and 13 bases lay in between. CDR3 DNA: TGCGCCAGCAGCGCCTGGACGGGGGACAATGAGCAGTTCTTC. Amino acid sequence: CASSAWTGDNEQFF. The full variable domain, completed using reference TRBV5-1 and TRBJ2-1, is KAGVTQTPRYLIKTRGQQVTLSCSPISGHRSVSWYQQTPGQGLQFLFEYFSETQRNKGNFPGRFSGRQFSNSRSEMNVSTLELGDSALYLCASSAWTGDNEQFFGPGTRLTVL.

The table lists this clonotype with a few counts. The V gene is TRBV20-1, the J gene TRBJ1-2, with 11 positions matching TRBD1. The CDR3 spans 14 residues. V shed 3 bases, J shed 8 bases, and the junction held 8 bases outside the gene matches. The V gene's germline CDR1 is DFQATT and CDR2 SNEGSKA (reference sequence). The CDR3 coding sequence is TGCAGTGCTAGGGGACAGGGGGACAGCCACGGCTACACCTTC. Translated, it gives CSARGQGDSHGYTF.

CDR3 region: CASSHKNPLPDTQYF. The DNA for the CDR3 is TGTGCCAGCAGCCACAAGAACCCCCTTCCAGATACGCAGTATTTT. V usage is TRBV28 and J usage is TRBJ2-3; the D is unclear. The CDR3 extends over 15 amino acids. Germline-derived CDR1 and CDR2 are MDHEN and SYDVKM. V was clipped by 6 bases and J by 4 bases, with 17 bases between them.

The chain couples TRBV6-6 to TRBJ1-6; D uncertain. The germline V gene has CDR1 MNHNY and CDR2 SVGAGI (reference sequence). Trimming left V 6 bases short and J 9 bases short, with 15 bases between. The CDR3 sequence is 14 residues long. The CDR3 nucleotides are TGTGCCAGCAGCCCAACCGACCCATCTTCACCCCTCCACTTT. As protein: CASSPTDPSSPLHF.

This sequence joins TRBV28 and TRBJ2-5; D possibly corresponds to TRBD1 (5 bases). Germline values: CDR1 MDHEN, CDR2 SYDVKM. The CDR3 totals 18 residues. Trimming removed 3 bases from V and 0 bases from J, with 20 bases in between. Written as DNA, the CDR3 is TGTGCCAGCAGTTTGCTCTATGGGCAGGGTCGCAACCAAGAGACCCAGTACTTC. Its protein is CASSLLYGQGRNQETQYF.

The chain joins TRBV14 to TRBJ2-7, with a tentative D call TRBD2 (5 bases). The CDR3 is 13 amino acids. V lost 5 bases and J lost 5, with 13 bases in between. The V gene's germline CDR1 is SGHDN and CDR2 FVKESK. CDR3 in DNA: TGTGCCAGCAGCGAGGAGCGGCGCCACGAGCAGTACTTC. Translated, it gives CASSEERRHEQYF.

The chain has TRBV29-1 and TRBJ2-3; 7 bases are a match to TRBD2. The V gene's germline CDR1 is SQVTM and CDR2 ANQGSEA. CDR3 length equals 14 residues. V shed 8 bases and J 6 bases; nucleotides not matched to a gene: 14. Here the CDR3 reads CSPLSGGGWDTQYF. The CDR3 nucleotides read TGCAGCCCTCTTAGCGGCGGGGGTTGGGATACGCAGTATTTT.

This chain uses TRBV20-1 with TRBJ1-4; tentatively, D is TRBD1 (6 bases). The CDR3 length is 15 residues. Trimming left V 3 bases short and J 8 bases short, with 19 bases between. Germline CDR1 reads DFQATT; CDR2 reads SNEGSKA (reference sequence). The CDR3 DNA is TGCAGTGCTAGGGACGCAAGGGGGTACCGCGAAAAACTGTTTTTT. This sequence encodes CSARDARGYREKLFF.

The chain recombines TRBV18 with TRBJ2-2, with D perhaps TRBD1 or TRBD2 (5 bases each). Trimming shortened V by 9 bases and J by 0 bases, and 14 bases separated the two germline ends. CDR3 length: 15 amino acids. Germline V lookup: CDR1 KGHSH, CDR2 LQKENI. The CDR3 DNA reads as TGTGCCAGTTCCAGAGGGGTGGCGAACACCGGGGAGCTGTTTTTT. This sequence encodes CASSRGVANTGELFF.

The chain recombines TRBV5-1 with TRBJ2-7; the match to TRBD1 covers 8 bases. CDR3 size: 16 residues. V dropped 0 bases and J dropped 4; count of bases not matched to a gene: 9. Germline loops: CDR1 SGHRS, CDR2 YFSETQ. The CDR3 coding sequence is TGCGCCAGCAGCTTGGAACTGGGACAGGCAGCTTACGAGCAGTACTTC. Amino acid sequence: CASSLELGQAAYEQYF.

V usage is TRBV4-3 and J usage is TRBJ1-2; TRBD1 agrees at 7 bases. Trimming at V came to 2 bases and at J to 8 bases, leaving 5 bases not matched to a gene. Per germline, CDR1 LGHNA and CDR2 YSLEER. There are 13 residues in the CDR3. CDR3 residues: CASSQSTGNGYTF. CDR3 bases: TGCGCCAGCAGCCAATCGACAGGGAACGGCTACACCTTC.

This clonotype has more than one count but fewer than ten. The rearrangement joins TRBV7-2 to TRBJ2-3; tentatively, D is TRBD2 (7 bases). The CDR3 is made up of 16 amino acids. The V gene lost 1 base and the J gene lost 4 bases, with 15 bases spanning the gap. Germline lookup yields CDR1 SGHTA and CDR2 FQGNSA. CDR3 nucleotides: TGTGCCAGCAGCTTAGTGGGTGGGGGGGCCGCAGATACGCAGTATTTT. Amino acid sequence: CASSLVGGGAADTQYF.

This clonotype was picked up a small number of times. The rearrangement links TRBV24-1 to TRBJ2-3, with D possibly being TRBD1 (5 bases). The CDR3 runs 15 residues. With 4 bases removed from V and 5 bases from J, the gap between germline ends came to 15 bases. Per the germline V gene, CDR1 is KGHDR and CDR2 is SFDVKD. The CDR3 nucleotides are TGTGCCACCAGTGAATCCAAGGGGCAGGGAGATACGCAGTATTTT. Its translation: CATSESKGQGDTQYF.

The V and J genes are TRBV10-3 and TRBJ1-5; TRBD1 agrees at 7 bases. CDR3 length: 15 amino acids. J gave up 0 bases and V 10 bases, and 9 bases lay outside the gene matches. Germline CDR1 ENHRY, CDR2 SYGVKD. CDR3 sequence: CATNRGIDSNQPQHF. CDR3 in DNA: TGTGCCACTAACAGGGGTATCGATAGCAATCAGCCCCAGCATTTT.

The chain links TRBV6-4 to TRBJ1-1; a possible D gene is TRBD1 (5 bases). Trimming took off 6 bases at V and 4 bases at J, with 15 bases between the two ends. The CDR3 is 14 residues long. Germline lookup yields CDR1 MRHNA and CDR2 SNTAGT. DNA of the CDR3: TGTGCCAGCAGATCGGGGCCCGGCGGCACTGAAGCTTTCTTT. It yields the protein CASRSGPGGTEAFF.

This chain links TRBV28 with TRBJ2-6, with 7 bases fitting TRBD2. V lost 3 bases and J lost 2; bases outside the gene matches: 10. Germline loops: CDR1 MDHEN, CDR2 SYDVKM. The CDR3 loop spans 18 amino acids. The CDR3 sequence: CASSFWGRGGPGANVLTF. The CDR3 nucleotides are TGTGCCAGCAGTTTCTGGGGAAGGGGAGGGCCTGGGGCCAACGTCCTGACTTTC.

This clonotype turned up a few times. V gene TRBV4-2 combines with J gene TRBJ2-5; D may be TRBD1 or TRBD2 (5 bases each). Trimming pared 0 bases from V and 5 bases from J, leaving 16 bases between. In germline, CDR1 is LGHNA, CDR2 YNFKEQ. The CDR3 sequence is 16 residues long. The CDR3 region is CASSQEAGLAGETQYF. The CDR3 region has the DNA TGTGCCAGCAGCCAAGAAGCCGGCCTAGCAGGGGAGACCCAGTACTTC.

The genes are TRBV5-6 and TRBJ2-5; 11 nucleotides line up with TRBD2. This CDR3 has 17 residues. Trimming took 2 bases from V and 6 from J; bases not matched to a gene: 12. Germline V lookup: CDR1 SGHDT, CDR2 YYEEEE. The CDR3 DNA reads as TGTGCCAGCAGCTTTTTCCCGGCTAGCGGGGGGTTGAAGACCCAGTACTTC. Translation gives CASSFFPASGGLKTQYF. The variable domain in full, with the rest retrieved from reference TRBV5-6 and TRBJ2-5, is DAGVTQSPTHLIKTRGQQVTLRCSPKSGHDTVSWYQQALGQGPQFIFQYYEEEERQRGNFPDRFSGHQFPNYSSELNVNALLLGDSALYLCASSFFPASGGLKTQYFGPGTRLLVL.

In its sample, this clonotype was seen a few times. V gene TRBV6-5 combines with J gene TRBJ1-2; D is undetermined. This CDR3 region has 15 residues. Germline values: CDR1 MNHEY, CDR2 SVGAGI. V was pared by 0 bases and J by 8 bases, with 16 bases between. This CDR3 is CASSYSSRTVRGYTF. In nucleotides, the CDR3 is TGTGCCAGCAGTTACTCTTCACGGACGGTGAGAGGCTACACCTTC.

The V gene is TRBV28, the J gene TRBJ2-7, with D perhaps TRBD2 (6 bases). With 5 bases removed from V and 7 bases from J, the gap between germline ends came to 27 bases. This CDR3 region has 17 residues. In germline, CDR1 is MDHEN, CDR2 SYDVKM. The DNA for the CDR3 is TGTGCCAGCAGTCAAACAACTCCGGGACTTTTATCGGGGGAGCAGTACTTC. It specifies CASSQTTPGLLSGEQYF.